This T cell receptor (beta chain) emerged from a study of radiotherapy plus CTLA-4 blockade in lung cancer. Whole-study context: Objective response rate was over 15%; disease control rate, around 30%.

The germline V gene encodes CDR1 SGHAT and CDR2 FQNNGV. The CDR3 loop spans 17 amino acids. V was pared by 5 bases and J by 2 bases, with 6 bases of the junction left unmatched. It was focal radiation plus CTLA-4 blockade with ipilimumab that patients with chemo-refractory metastatic non-small-cell lung cancer received. Study results and limitations: In blood, tumor-derived TCR clones expanded after radiotherapy plus ipilimumab. Early clone dynamics of blood T cells, plus interferon-beta, reportedly predicted response best.

For this clone: No antigen is known for it.

Some clones are missing from TCRdb's copy, which holds only in-frame ones; the method was immunoSEQ multiplex PCR. The top ten hold approximately 3.9% of the sample, which has 30,000 to 35,000 clones, roughly three quarters seen once. The TCR sequence derives from a human donor with non-small cell lung cancer who had stable disease on radiotherapy plus ipilimumab. This specimen was peripheral blood, taken from a patient treated with radiotherapy plus ipilimumab. The chain uses TRBV11-2 and TRBJ2-2; 12 nucleotides line up with TRBD2. CDR3 residues: CASSPGLAGLNTGELFF. CDR3 nucleotides: TGTGCCAGCAGCCCCGGACTAGCGGGGCTCAACACCGGGGAGCTGTTTTTT.